The next 2 T cell receptor beta chains were all read from a single sample in a study of shared clonotypes between healthy human individuals. Clones were sequenced by immunoSEQ multiplex PCR, and TCRdb holds only the in-frame ones, with some missing. The profile covers around 2.5 million clones, with 93% appearing a single time and 0.36% taken by the ten largest. Sequenced material: naive CD4+ T cells from PBMCs. The subset denotes: CD45RA+ positively selected. The receptors derive from a man younger than 30 in good health. Some clones in this sample may be carry-over from other donors' samples.

The rearrangement uses TRBV28 and TRBJ2-1, with 9 bases fitting TRBD2. Germline assignment: CDR1 MDHEN and CDR2 SYDVKM. Losses at the gene ends were 6 bases for V and 2 bases for J; bases not matched to a gene: 8. The CDR3 spans 16 residues. The CDR3 here is CASSTDSSGTYNEQFF. CDR3 DNA sequence: TGTGCCAGCAGCACCGACTCTAGCGGGACCTACAATGAGCAGTTCTTC.

A note on this clone: Other DNA sequences of this sample code for an identical CDR3. The chain is built from TRBV7-9 and TRBJ2-5; no clear D. Trimming took 4 bases from V and 5 from J, leaving 14 bases between them. Germline lookup yields CDR1 SEHNR and CDR2 FQNEAQ (reference sequence). The CDR3 sequence is 14 residues long. The CDR3: CASSYGWGQETQYF. The CDR3 DNA follows: TGTGCCAGCAGCTATGGTTGGGGTCAGGAGACCCAGTACTTC.